This T cell receptor (beta chain) was captured by sequencing in a study of blood T cell repertoires in COVID-19. Study-level information: COVID-19 samples, acute and convalescent, were from the United States, Italy and Spain.

Original data processing: Amplifying reference gene primers gave estimates of nucleated cell counts. Measured with immunoSEQ multiplex PCR; TCRdb has only the in-frame clones, and not every one. That table is the source of V, J and clone size, and D and trimming were worked out from the DNA. The sample holds 84,000 or so clones, 83% seen once. This clone has only a few counts. Germline-derived CDR1 and CDR2 are SEHNR and FQNEAQ (reference sequence). V lost 11 bases and J lost 0; bases outside the gene matches: 5. The CDR3 sequence is 14 residues long. This sequence originates from a woman older than 75 with acute or convalescent COVID-19. Sequenced material: peripheral blood. The chain has TRBV7-9 and TRBJ2-3, with 10 bases matching TRBD2. CDR3 sequence reads: CAGLTSGSTDTQYF. CDR3 coding DNA: TGTGCCGGGTTGACTAGCGGGAGCACAGATACGCAGTATTTT.